One and the same sample provided the 20 T cell receptor beta chains below, sequenced in a study of CD8+CD57+ T cells in acquired aplastic anemia. The template for TCR beta VDJ and CDR3 sequence profiling was genomic DNA. Each CDR3 protein gets one entry after TCRdb re-called the reads with MiXCR. The repertoire consists of about 400,000 distinct CDR3 sequences, with 55% to 70% occurring once and the leading ten covering under 4.5%. Specimen: sorted CD4+, CD8+, or CD8+CD57+ T cells (not recorded which) from PBMCs. These receptors all stem from a human donor in good health, serving as a control.

Regarding this clonotype: An end of the junction differs from the germline gene, which may be a read error. V usage is TRBV7-9 and J usage is TRBJ1-1, with TRBD1 as a possible D gene (6 bases). The CDR3 is 14 residues long. Germline V gene data show CDR1 as SEHNR and CDR2 as FQNEAQ (reference sequence). CDR3 nucleotide sequence: TGTGCCAGCAGCTTATCTCGGGGGAACAGGGAAGCTTTATTT. Residues: CASSLSRGNREALF.

The V call is TRBV5-1, the J call TRBJ1-2, with D possibly TRBD1 on 5 matching bases. The V and J ends lost 2 bases and 2 bases respectively, with 13 bases between them. Germline V CDR1 and CDR2: SGHRS, YFSETQ. This CDR3 region has 15 residues. CDR3 residues: CASSFGTGANYGYTF. The CDR3 DNA reads TGCGCCAGCAGCTTTGGGACTGGGGCGAACTATGGCTACACCTTC.

This clonotype was observed at least ten times. The gene calls are TRBV4-3 and TRBJ2-6; possibly TRBD1 for D (5 bases). Germline V gives CDR1 LGHNA, CDR2 YSLEER. The CDR3 is 16 residues long. V lost 3 bases to trimming and J lost 3 bases, with 12 bases between them. The CDR3 bases are TGCGCCAGCAGCCATGCCTCAGGGAATGGGGCCAACGTCCTGACTTTC. It yields the protein CASSHASGNGANVLTF.

The table lists this clonotype with many counts. The V and J genes are TRBV9 and TRBJ2-5, with D possibly being TRBD1 (5 bases). The CDR3 loop spans 14 amino acids. CDR1 is SGDLS and CDR2 is YYNGEE in the germline V gene. Trimming took 0 bases from V and 4 from J, leaving 10 bases between them. The DNA for the CDR3 is TGTGCCAGCAGCGTAGAGCAGGGTCTAGAGACCCAGTACTTC. The encoded protein is CASSVEQGLETQYF.

Notes on this clonotype: Since no conserved phenylalanine or tryptophan closes the CDR3, a read error is the likely cause. The DNA is omitted, as the CDR3 cannot be located on it reliably, and the CDR3 follows TCRdb's listing. The chain carries TRBV12-3 or TRBV12-4 and TRBJ1-5. The CDR3 region is 12 residues in length, termini included. CDR3 residues: CASSYGNPPEHI.

On this clonotype: An end of the junction differs from the germline gene, which may be a read error. The chain carries TRBV9 and TRBJ1-1, with D possibly being TRBD1 (5 bases). From germline, CDR1 is SGDLS and CDR2 YYNGEE. The CDR3 extends over 13 amino acids. CDR3 sequence: CASSAGVSTDTQF. The CDR3 bases are TGTGCCAGCAGCGCGGGGGTTAGCACAGATACGCAGTTT. The variable domain in full, completed from reference TRBV9 and TRBJ1-1, reads DSGVTQTPKHLITATGQRVTLRCSPRSGDLSVYWYQQSLDQGLQFLIQYYNGEERAKGNILERFSAQQFPDLHSELNLSSLELGDSALYFCASSAGVSTDTQFGQGTRLTVV.

The chain joins TRBV19 to TRBJ1-5, with 10 bases aligning to TRBD1. The germline gives CDR1 LNHDA, CDR2 SQIVND (reference sequence). With V trimmed by 6 bases and J by 4 bases, 6 bases remained unmatched. This CDR3 region has 15 residues. The CDR3 region has the DNA TGTGCCAGTAGAAGGGGACAGGGGAAGAATCAGCCCCAGCATTTT. It encodes CASRRGQGKNQPQHF.

This clonotype came up a few times. The chain recombines TRBV2 with TRBJ1-1; D ambiguous. The ends were cut back, 7 bases at V and 0 bases at J, with 9 bases in the middle. Per the germline V gene, CDR1 is SNHLY and CDR2 is FYNNEI. This CDR3 contains 13 residues. The CDR3 loop reads CASTQEMNTEAFF. The CDR3 DNA is TGTGCCAGCACTCAGGAGATGAACACTGAAGCTTTCTTT.

The chain couples TRBV19 to TRBJ1-2; D possibly corresponds to TRBD1 (5 bases). The CDR3 runs to 21 residues. Deletions cut 4 bases from V and 4 bases from J, with 34 bases between. Germline assignment: CDR1 LNHDA and CDR2 SQIVND (reference sequence). DNA for the CDR3: TGTGCCAGTAGTACAGGGAGGGTCTTGATGCGTGGGGTGGAGGTTCCCTATGGCTACACCTTC. Translated, it gives CASSTGRVLMRGVEVPYGYTF.

The V gene is TRBV5-1, the J gene TRBJ1-6, with a possible D match to TRBD1 (6 bases). Germline CDR1 and CDR2: SGHRS and YFSETQ. This CDR3 has 16 amino acids. V lost 0 bases and J lost 7, with 14 bases in between. The CDR3 nucleotides are TGCGCCAGCAGCTTGGACCTGGCAGGGGAAAATTCACCCCTCCACTTT. It is translated as CASSLDLAGENSPLHF.

Details on this clonotype: Likely a read error: the CDR3 ends without its conserved phenylalanine or tryptophan. This chain connects TRBV7-3 to TRBJ1-2; the D is unclear. From germline, CDR1 is SGHTA and CDR2 FQGTGA. The CDR3 sequence is 13 residues long. In DNA form, the CDR3 reads TGTGCCACCAGCTTTTCGGCGGAGGATGGCTACACCGCC. Translated, it gives CATSFSAEDGYTA.

The rearrangement joins TRBV7-3 to TRBJ2-6, with D possibly being TRBD1 (6 bases). The germline V and J ends were trimmed by 5 bases and 16 bases, with 24 bases remaining between them. The germline V gene has CDR1 SGHTA and CDR2 FQGTGA. The CDR3 has 15 amino acids. The CDR3 DNA sequence: TGTGCCAGCAGCATGGAAGAGATGGGGGCTGACGCTCTGACTTTC. Amino acids: CASSMEEMGADALTF.

J is TRBJ1-5 and V is TRBV12-3 or TRBV12-4; 7 bases match TRBD1. The trim removed 7 bases at V and 5 bases at J, leaving 5 bases unmatched. This CDR3 region has 13 residues. CDR3 loop: CASKRQGYQPQHF. The CDR3 bases are TGTGCCAGCAAACGACAGGGATATCAGCCCCAGCATTTT.

Ten or more counts support this clonotype. The V call is TRBV24-1, the J call TRBJ1-1; D not resolved. This CDR3 region has 13 residues. Looked up from germline, CDR1 is KGHDR and CDR2 is SFDVKD. Trimming removed 6 bases at V and 0 bases at J, with 7 bases between. This CDR3 is CATSQDLNTEAFF. For the CDR3, the DNA is TGTGCCACCAGTCAAGACCTGAACACTGAAGCTTTCTTT.

Remarks on this clonotype: At one end, the junction sequence differs from germline, possibly due to a read error. The chain carries TRBV20-1 and TRBJ2-1, with 7 bases lining up with TRBD2. CDR3 length equals 12 residues. Germline CDR1 DFQATT, CDR2 SNEGSKA (reference sequence). This CDR3 is CSATPGGNAHVF. CDR3 nucleotide sequence: TGCAGTGCCACCCCGGGGGGAAATGCACACGTCTTC.

On this clonotype: A read error may account for a junction end that differs from germline. The genes are TRBV7-8 and TRBJ1-5; D unresolved. Germline CDR1 is SGHVS and CDR2 is FQNEAQ. The CDR3 spans 14 residues. The CDR3 coding sequence is TGTGCCAGCAGCTGCGAGAGAGTGAATCCGCCCCTGCATTTT. Protein: CASSCERVNPPLHF. Complete variable domain (other parts from reference TRBV7-8 and TRBJ1-5): GAGVSQSPRYKVAKRGQDVALRCDPISGHVSLFWYQQALGQGPEFLTYFQNEAQLDKSGLPSDRFFAERPEGSVSTLKIQRTQQEDSAVYLCASSCERVNPPLHFGDGTRLSIL.

This sequence joins TRBV2 and TRBJ2-3; TRBD2 matches 8 bases. The V and J ends lost 6 bases and 3 bases, in that order; junction bases with no gene match: 2. This CDR3 is built from 13 residues. Germline lookup yields CDR1 SNHLY and CDR2 FYNNEI. CDR3 loop: CASRLAATDTQYF. CDR3 nucleotides: TGTGCCAGCAGACTAGCGGCAACAGATACGCAGTATTTT. Full variable domain (rest looked up from reference TRBV2 and TRBJ2-3): EPEVTQTPSHQVTQMGQEVILRCVPISNHLYFYWYRQILGQKVEFLVSFYNNEISEKSEIFDDQFSVERPDGSNFTLKIRSTKLEDSAMYFCASRLAATDTQYFGPGTRLTVL.

The chain has TRBV20-1 and TRBJ1-1; D uncertain. The CDR3 spans 10 residues. Germline V gives CDR1 DFQATT, CDR2 SNEGSKA (reference sequence). Deletions cut 5 bases from V and 5 bases from J, with 6 bases between. The CDR3 region has the DNA TGCAGTGCTGCGGAGACTGAAGCTTTCTTT. Amino acids: CSAAETEAFF.

Many counts were recorded for this clonotype. V usage is TRBV20-1 and J usage is TRBJ1-2; a weak D match, TRBD1 (6 bases). Germline V CDR1 and CDR2: DFQATT, SNEGSKA (reference sequence). The CDR3 has 17 amino acids. V was cut by 3 bases and J by 4 bases, with 24 bases left in between. This CDR3 is CSARKERGDVAVYGYTF. The CDR3 coding sequence is TGCAGTGCTAGGAAAGAGAGGGGGGACGTGGCAGTCTATGGCTACACCTTC.

Of note for this clonotype: One end of the junction fails to match germline, which may point to a read error. V and J are TRBV5-1 and TRBJ2-3; 9 bases are a match to TRBD1. This CDR3 is 17 amino acids long. Germline loops: CDR1 SGHRS, CDR2 YFSETQ. The CDR3 DNA sequence: TGCGCCAGCAGTTTGGGAACAGGGGGCGCATACAAAGATACGCAGTATTTT. It translates to CASSLGTGGAYKDTQYF.